The 8 T cell receptor beta chains below were found in one sample sequenced in a study of cytomegalovirus exposure and HLA in healthy donors. PCR involved 60 Vbeta and 13 Jbeta primers. The data were produced by immunoSEQ multiplex PCR, yet TCRdb's version contains in-frame clones alone and is incomplete. The table records roughly 150,000 clones, about 70% of them present only once. Material: PBMCs. Receptors originate from an older woman in good health and CMV-seropositive.

The chain combines TRBV7-2 with TRBJ2-5; maybe TRBD1 (6 bases). The V end was cut by 1 base, the J end by 7 bases, with 13 bases between. Germline CDR1 reads SGHTA; CDR2 reads FQGNSA. This CDR3 spans 14 amino acids. Here the CDR3 DNA reads TGTGCCAGCAGCTTAGATTCCGTCAGGGGGACCCAGTACTTC. This encodes CASSLDSVRGTQYF.

The chain carries TRBV11-3 and TRBJ1-1; a weak D match, TRBD1 (6 bases). The germline V gene has CDR1 SGHNT and CDR2 YENEEA. The CDR3 has 15 amino acids. V lost 3 bases and J 4 bases, leaving 15 bases between the germline ends. The CDR3 loop reads CASSLGGAMGTEAFF. The CDR3 nucleotides are TGTGCCAGCAGCTTGGGGGGGGCGATGGGCACTGAAGCTTTCTTT.

This chain links TRBV11-2 with TRBJ1-2, with a weak D call TRBD1 (5 bases). Trimming took 1 base from V and 0 from J, leaving 9 bases between them. Germline CDR1 reads SGHAT; CDR2 reads FQNNGV. This CDR3 comprises 15 residues. The CDR3 region has the DNA TGTGCCAGCAGCTTAGCCCCGACAGCTAACTATGGCTACACCTTC. It codes for CASSLAPTANYGYTF. The entire variable domain, with the rest obtained from reference TRBV11-2 and TRBJ1-2, is as follows: EAGVAQSPRYKIIEKRQSVAFWCNPISGHATLYWYQQILGQGPKLLIQFQNNGVVDDSQLPKDRFSAERLKGVDSTLKIQPAKLEDSAVYLCASSLAPTANYGYTFGSGTRLTVV.

Notes on this clone: The DNA is omitted, as the CDR3 cannot be located on it reliably, and the CDR3 follows TCRdb's listing. The chain recombines TRBV5-1 with TRBJ2-3; whether TRBD1, the table's D call, matches the DNA was not checked. CDR1 is SGHRS and CDR2 is YFSETQ in the germline V gene. Both ends counted, the CDR3 spans 15 residues. CDR3 sequence: CASSFGQGRTDTQYF.

This clone occurred once. The CDR3 region is CASSAPNGLAAFGGYEQYF. CDR3 in DNA: TGTGCCAGCAGCGCGCCTAACGGACTAGCGGCCTTCGGGGGGTACGAGCAGTACTTC. The chain links TRBV11-3 to TRBJ2-7, with 10 bases lining up with TRBD2. Germline values: CDR1 SGHNT, CDR2 YENEEA. The J segment lost 4 bases and the V segment lost 5 bases, leaving 20 bases of the junction unmatched. The CDR3 is made up of 19 amino acids.

The V call is TRBV5-5, the J call TRBJ1-5; TRBD1 is a possible D gene (6 bases). This CDR3 is built from 16 residues. Looked up from germline, CDR1 is SGHKS and CDR2 is YYEKEE (reference sequence). Trimming shortened V by 4 bases and J by 9 bases, and 23 bases separated the two germline ends. CDR3 in amino acids: CASSPEGPNRVSPQHF. CDR3 bases: TGTGCCAGCAGCCCAGAGGGCCCAAACAGGGTGTCGCCCCAGCATTTT.

V gene TRBV30 combines with J gene TRBJ1-2, with TRBD1 matching 7 bases. The V gene end was trimmed by 0 bases and the J gene end by 8 bases; junction bases not matched to a gene: 9. The CDR3 is 14 residues long. Germline V gene lookup returns CDR1 GTSNPN and CDR2 SVGIG (reference sequence). CDR3 DNA: TGTGCCTGGAGTGTACGGAGACAGGGTGAGGGCTACACCTTC. Protein sequence: CAWSVRRQGEGYTF.

The V and J genes are TRBV9 and TRBJ1-1; no firm D call. Trimming shortened V by 0 bases and J by 0 bases, and 9 bases separated the two germline ends. The germline V gene encodes CDR1 SGDLS and CDR2 YYNGEE. This CDR3 contains 15 residues. The CDR3: CASSVGPQMNTEAFF. The CDR3 DNA sequence: TGTGCCAGCAGCGTAGGTCCCCAAATGAACACTGAAGCTTTCTTT.